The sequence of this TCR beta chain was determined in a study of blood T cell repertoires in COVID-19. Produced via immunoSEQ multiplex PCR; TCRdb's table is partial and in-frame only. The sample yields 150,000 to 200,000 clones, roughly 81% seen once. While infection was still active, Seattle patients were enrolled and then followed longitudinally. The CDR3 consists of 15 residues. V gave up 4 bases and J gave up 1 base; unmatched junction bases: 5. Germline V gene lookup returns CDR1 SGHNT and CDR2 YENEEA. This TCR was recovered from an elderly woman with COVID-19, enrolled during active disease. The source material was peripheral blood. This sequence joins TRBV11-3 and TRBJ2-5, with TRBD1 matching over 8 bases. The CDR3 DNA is TGTGCCAGCAGCTCTTGGACAGGGCCCCAAGAGACCCAGTACTTC. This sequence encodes CASSSWTGPQETQYF.